This entry lists 30 T cell receptor beta chains sequenced from one sample in a study of read filtering for tumor transcriptome and immune sequencing. This library used around 400 ng RNA and molecular barcoded adaptors spanning alpha/delta and beta/gamma chains. TCRdb re-analysed the reads in MiXCR, keeping a single row per CDR3 protein. In the table there are approximately 90,000 distinct CDR3 sequences, under 25% of which are singletons. Sequenced input: a population of CD138-negative cells sorted from bone marrow. Every receptor here comes from a donor aged 40 or older with multiple myeloma.

The V gene is TRBV19, the J gene TRBJ2-3, with D tentatively TRBD1 or TRBD2 (5 bases each). Germline V gene data show CDR1 as LNHDA and CDR2 as SQIVND (reference sequence). The length of the CDR3 is 15 residues. Trimming stripped 7 bases from V and 4 bases from J, with 18 bases between. The CDR3 is CASTEGYSASDTQYF. The CDR3, as DNA: TGTGCCAGTACCGAGGGGTATAGCGCATCAGATACGCAGTATTTT. Full variable domain (outside the CDR3, taken from reference TRBV19 and TRBJ2-3): DGGITQSPKYLFRKEGQNVTLSCEQNLNHDAMYWYRQDPGQGLRLIYYSQIVNDFQKGDIAEGYSVSREKKESFPLTVTSAQKNPTAFYLCASTEGYSASDTQYFGPGTRLTVL.

The J gene is TRBJ2-3, the V gene TRBV28, with 13 bases aligning to TRBD2. The CDR3 is made up of 15 amino acids. In germline, CDR1 is MDHEN, CDR2 SYDVKM. J lost 7 bases, V lost 3 bases, and 4 bases had no gene match. CDR3 nucleotides: TGTGCCAGCAGTTTGACTAGCGGGGGGCGAAATACGCAGTATTTT. Protein sequence: CASSLTSGGRNTQYF.

The chain carries TRBV6-6 and TRBJ2-3; 9 bases match TRBD2. The CDR3 is 16 amino acids. After removal of 8 bases from V and 5 bases from J, the junction contained 14 bases not matched to a gene. Germline loops: CDR1 MNHNY, CDR2 SVGAGI (reference sequence). The CDR3 reads CASGNPVAGGQDTQYF. The CDR3 coding sequence is TGTGCCAGCGGTAACCCGGTGGCGGGGGGGCAAGATACGCAGTATTTT.

This clonotype was recorded a few times. The rearrangement links TRBV29-1 to TRBJ1-5; D is possibly TRBD1 (5 bases). V lost 4 bases, J lost 5 bases, and 9 bases lay in between. Germline CDR1 SQVTM, CDR2 ANQGSEA. This CDR3 spans 12 amino acids. CDR3 coding DNA: TGCAGCGTTGGTCAGGGTTATCAGCCCCAGCATTTT. Translation gives CSVGQGYQPQHF.

This clonotype turned up a few times. The chain recombines TRBV6-5 with TRBJ2-7, with a tentative D call TRBD1 (5 bases). V lost 2 bases, J lost 2 bases, and 10 bases lay in between. This CDR3 has 14 residues. The V gene's germline CDR1 is MNHEY and CDR2 SVGAGI. CDR3 amino acids: CASSYKGDTYEQYF. The CDR3 DNA follows: TGTGCCAGCAGTTACAAAGGGGATACCTACGAGCAGTACTTC.

For this clonotype: A much larger clone sits a single nucleotide away, making a read error possible. The CDR3 does not end in the conserved phenylalanine or tryptophan, so this is likely a read error. The chain combines TRBV12-3 or TRBV12-4 with TRBJ1-1; the D gene is possibly TRBD1 (5 bases). Trimming cost V 4 bases and J 10 bases, with 7 bases left between them. The CDR3 covers 10 residues. The CDR3 is CASSSGRAFS. CDR3 in DNA: TGTGCCAGCAGTTCAGGGAGAGCTTTCTCT.

This clonotype was counted only a few times. The DNA for the CDR3 is TGTGCCTGGAGTGCGGGCAGGGAAGCTTTCTTT. Its translation is CAWSAGREAFF. The chain carries TRBV30 and TRBJ1-1; D uncertain. CDR3 length: 11 amino acids. Trimming took off 1 base at V and 8 bases at J, with 8 bases between the two ends. From germline, CDR1 is GTSNPN and CDR2 SVGIG (reference sequence).

This clonotype has only a few counts. The chain links TRBV27 to TRBJ2-7; the match to TRBD2 covers 7 bases. CDR1 and CDR2 from the germline V gene are MNHEY and SMNVEV (reference sequence). Unmatched junction bases numbered 21, after V lost 3 bases and J lost 4 bases. This CDR3 has 19 residues. The CDR3 nucleotides read TGTGCCAGCAGTTTGACAAGGTTGCGGGGGACCCGGAGGGATTACGAGCAGTACTTC. Translation gives CASSLTRLRGTRRDYEQYF.

This clonotype was detected ten times or more. This chain uses TRBV14 with TRBJ1-1; no clear D. The CDR3 extends over 14 amino acids. Germline V gene data show CDR1 as SGHDN and CDR2 as FVKESK. Trimming stripped 1 base from V and 0 bases from J, with 6 bases between. In DNA form, the CDR3 reads TGTGCCAGCAGCCAAGCGGGGATGAACACTGAAGCTTTCTTT. The encoded protein is CASSQAGMNTEAFF.

The sample holds many counts of this clonotype. The V gene is TRBV28, the J gene TRBJ2-2; weak D call: TRBD2 (6 bases). Per germline, CDR1 MDHEN and CDR2 SYDVKM. The CDR3 is 14 amino acids. V lost 4 bases and J 8 bases, leaving 14 bases between the germline ends. CDR3 nucleotide sequence: TGTGCCAGCAGTTCGGGACTCCTGGTTGGGGAGCTGTTTTTT. Translated, it gives CASSSGLLVGELFF.

This clonotype has at least ten counts. The V gene is TRBV3-1, the J gene TRBJ2-1, with a weak D call TRBD2 (6 bases). The ends were cut back, 2 bases at V and 6 bases at J, with 26 bases in the middle. CDR1 is LGHDT and CDR2 is YNNKEL in the germline V gene (reference sequence). This CDR3 comprises 19 residues. CDR3 DNA: TGTGCCAGCAGCCAAAACCAGGGCTGGGCCCTGCAGGGAGGCAATGAGCAGTTCTTC. This encodes CASSQNQGWALQGGNEQFF.

This clonotype was counted ten times or more. This chain uses TRBV6-1 with TRBJ2-1, with 7 positions matching TRBD1. Germline CDR1 is MNHNS and CDR2 is SASEGT. V was pared by 0 bases and J by 4 bases, with 6 bases of the junction left unmatched. CDR3 length: 16 amino acids. CDR3 loop: CASSEATGTPYNEQFF. The CDR3 bases are TGTGCCAGCAGTGAAGCGACAGGGACACCGTACAATGAGCAGTTCTTC.

This clonotype has at least ten counts. V gene TRBV5-1 combines with J gene TRBJ2-3; 8 bases map to TRBD2. The germline V gene has CDR1 SGHRS and CDR2 YFSETQ. CDR3 length: 14 residues. V gave up 0 bases and J gave up 6 bases; unmatched junction bases: 3. The DNA for the CDR3 is TGCGCCAGCAGCTTGGCGGGGGGGAGGGATACGCAGTATTTT. Translation: CASSLAGGRDTQYF.

Concerning this clonotype itself: Since a far larger clone is one base different, this is likely a read error. This chain joins TRBV7-2 and TRBJ2-1; 7 nucleotides line up with TRBD2. This CDR3 is built from 16 residues. Per the germline V gene, CDR1 is SGHTA and CDR2 is FQGNSA. J lost 5 bases, V lost 5 bases, and 12 bases had no gene match. Here the CDR3 reads CASSPLLPGLNNEQFF. CDR3 coding DNA: TGTGCCAGCAGCCCACTACTACCGGGACTAAACAATGAGCAGTTCTTC.

The rearrangement joins TRBV2 to TRBJ2-5; 7 nucleotides match TRBD2. The junction had 11 bases not matched to a gene; V was cut back by 0 bases and J by 4 bases. The CDR3 totals 17 residues. Germline assignment: CDR1 SNHLY and CDR2 FYNNEI. As DNA, the CDR3 is TGTGCCAGCAGTGAAGCAGTCGGGAGGAAGGGGCGAGAGACCCAGTACTTC. Protein sequence: CASSEAVGRKGRETQYF.

The J gene is TRBJ1-1, the V gene TRBV14; D is unresolved. The V and J ends lost 3 bases and 0 bases respectively, with 8 bases between them. The CDR3 consists of 14 residues. Germline lookup yields CDR1 SGHDN and CDR2 FVKESK. The CDR3 loop reads CASSQWALNTEAFF. Written as DNA, the CDR3 is TGTGCCAGCAGCCAGTGGGCGTTGAACACTGAAGCTTTCTTT.

This clonotype has more than one count but fewer than ten. This sequence joins TRBV5-1 and TRBJ2-7; 11 nucleotides agree with TRBD1. In germline, CDR1 is SGHRS, CDR2 YFSETQ. The CDR3 spans 16 residues. Trimming cost V 4 bases and J 2 bases; bases outside gene matches: 8. CDR3: CASSADGTGGAYEQYF. CDR3 nucleotides: TGCGCCAGCAGCGCGGATGGGACAGGGGGTGCCTACGAGCAGTACTTC. Supplemented by reference TRBV5-1 and TRBJ2-7, the full variable domain reads KAGVTQTPRYLIKTRGQQVTLSCSPISGHRSVSWYQQTPGQGLQFLFEYFSETQRNKGNFPGRFSGRQFSNSRSEMNVSTLELGDSALYLCASSADGTGGAYEQYFGPGTRLTVT.

A few counts support this clonotype. One end of the junction does not line up with germline, which may come from a read error. The CDR3 DNA reads as TGCAGCGTTGAAGTCGCCAGAGGGACCGGGGGGCTGTTTTTT. Translated: CSVEVARGTGGLFF. The rearrangement uses TRBV29-1 and TRBJ2-2; D possibly corresponds to TRBD2 (6 bases). Germline-derived CDR1 and CDR2 are SQVTM and ANQGSEA. The CDR3 runs to 14 residues.

About this clonotype itself: The junction and the germline gene differ at one end; a read error may be behind it. The V call is TRBV4-1, the J call TRBJ2-2; D is unresolved. The germline V gene encodes CDR1 MGHRA and CDR2 YSYEKL. This CDR3 is 16 amino acids long. This CDR3 reads CASTQLPAGRTGELFF. DNA for the CDR3: TGCGCCAGCACCCAACTACCGGCAGGCCGAACCGGGGAGCTGTTTTTT.

As regards this clonotype: A much larger clone lies a single base off, so this may be a read error. The J gene is TRBJ2-1, the V gene TRBV6-6; D gene uncertain. There are 15 residues in the CDR3. Germline V gene lookup returns CDR1 MNHNY and CDR2 SVGAGI (reference sequence). Written as DNA, the CDR3 is TGTGCCAGCAGTTACAGTTCAAACTCCTACAATGAGCGGTTCTTC. Protein sequence: CASSYSSNSYNERFF.

This clonotype showed up many times. V and J are TRBV5-1 and TRBJ2-1, with D possibly matching TRBD2 (6 bases). V gave up 1 base and J gave up 8 bases, with 19 bases separating them. This CDR3 contains 16 residues. Looked up from germline, CDR1 is SGHRS and CDR2 is YFSETQ. CDR3 residues: CASSLPMTGPGDEQFF. In DNA form, the CDR3 reads TGCGCCAGCAGCTTGCCTATGACGGGGCCGGGGGATGAGCAGTTCTTC.

The count of this clonotype is one. A much larger clone differs by one base, so this may be a read error. Here the CDR3 omits its conserved ending phenylalanine or tryptophan, so a read error is the likely source. The chain is built from TRBV5-1 and TRBJ2-6; possible D gene TRBD1, 6 bases. The germline gives CDR1 SGHRS, CDR2 YFSETQ. The CDR3 has 18 residues. V was shortened by 2 bases and J by 0 bases, with 15 bases between the two germline ends. DNA for the CDR3: TGCGCCAGCAGCTTTCTAACAGGGTTCGCCTCTGGGGCCAACGTCCTGACTTGC. This gives the protein CASSFLTGFASGANVLTC.

This clonotype has at least ten counts. The chain uses TRBV29-1 and TRBJ1-2; D is ambiguous. Trimming left V 3 bases short and J 3 bases short, with 5 bases between. The germline V gene has CDR1 SQVTM and CDR2 ANQGSEA. The CDR3 runs 11 residues. In DNA, the CDR3 is TGCAGCGTTGACAGAGACTATGGCTACACCTTC. Residues: CSVDRDYGYTF.

To note about this clonotype: The CDR3 end shows no conserved phenylalanine or tryptophan, and so a read error is likely. The chain couples TRBV5-1 to TRBJ1-1; D remains ambiguous. Trimming shortened V by 4 bases and J by 1 base, and 8 bases separated the two germline ends. There are 13 residues in the CDR3. Germline CDR1 reads SGHRS; CDR2 reads YFSETQ. CDR3 residues: CASSRRRNTEAFL. CDR3 DNA: TGCGCCAGCAGCCGGCGGAGGAACACTGAAGCTTTCCTT.

This clonotype came up many times. The V and J genes are TRBV29-1 and TRBJ2-3; 8 bases align to TRBD1. The CDR3 has 12 residues. V was pared by 7 bases and J by 1 base, with 1 base of the junction left unmatched. Germline loops: CDR1 SQVTM, CDR2 ANQGSEA. CDR3 nucleotides: TGCAGCGCGGGACAGGGCACAGATACGCAGTATTTT. Translation gives CSAGQGTDTQYF.

This clonotype was counted many times. V and J are TRBV18 and TRBJ2-6; 7 bases line up with TRBD1. Trimming took 3 bases from V and 4 from J; bases not matched to a gene: 0. This CDR3 contains 14 residues. CDR1 is KGHSH, CDR2 LQKENI, per germline. The CDR3, as DNA: TGTGCCAGCTCACCGGGACAGGGGGCCAACGTCCTGACTTTC. Its protein product is CASSPGQGANVLTF.

This clonotype was found many times. The CDR3 sequence is CASSQNKGGTGELFF. The CDR3, as DNA: TGCGCCAGCAGCCAGAACAAGGGGGGCACCGGGGAGCTGTTTTTT. The chain employs TRBV5-1 and TRBJ2-2; D may correspond to TRBD1 or TRBD2 (6 bases each). Trimming cost V 4 bases and J 4 bases, with 14 bases left between them. The germline V gene encodes CDR1 SGHRS and CDR2 YFSETQ. The CDR3 contains 15 residues.

This clonotype was counted many times. V gene TRBV18 combines with J gene TRBJ2-4, with D possibly being TRBD2 (5 bases). The CDR3 consists of 13 residues. From germline, CDR1 is KGHSH and CDR2 LQKENI. V was cut by 3 bases and J by 6 bases, with 9 bases left in between. The CDR3 DNA is TGTGCCAGCTCACCTGGAGGTCCAAACATTCAGTACTTC. Residues: CASSPGGPNIQYF.

This clonotype was detected ten times or more. The rearrangement uses TRBV20-1 and TRBJ2-7; no reliable D call. V lost 6 bases and J 2 bases, leaving 11 bases between the germline ends. The CDR3 runs 12 residues. Per the germline V gene, CDR1 is DFQATT and CDR2 is SNEGSKA (reference sequence). In DNA, the CDR3 is TGCAGTGCCACTGACAAACCCTACGAGCAGTACTTC. It yields the protein CSATDKPYEQYF.

This clonotype occurred many times. This chain joins TRBV2 and TRBJ1-5; TRBD1 aligns across 9 bases. After removal of 7 bases from V and 7 bases from J, the junction contained 8 bases not matched to a gene. From germline, CDR1 is SNHLY and CDR2 FYNNEI. CDR3 length equals 14 residues. The CDR3 is CASIQDRGGQPQHF. The CDR3 bases are TGTGCCAGCATTCAGGACAGGGGAGGACAGCCCCAGCATTTT.